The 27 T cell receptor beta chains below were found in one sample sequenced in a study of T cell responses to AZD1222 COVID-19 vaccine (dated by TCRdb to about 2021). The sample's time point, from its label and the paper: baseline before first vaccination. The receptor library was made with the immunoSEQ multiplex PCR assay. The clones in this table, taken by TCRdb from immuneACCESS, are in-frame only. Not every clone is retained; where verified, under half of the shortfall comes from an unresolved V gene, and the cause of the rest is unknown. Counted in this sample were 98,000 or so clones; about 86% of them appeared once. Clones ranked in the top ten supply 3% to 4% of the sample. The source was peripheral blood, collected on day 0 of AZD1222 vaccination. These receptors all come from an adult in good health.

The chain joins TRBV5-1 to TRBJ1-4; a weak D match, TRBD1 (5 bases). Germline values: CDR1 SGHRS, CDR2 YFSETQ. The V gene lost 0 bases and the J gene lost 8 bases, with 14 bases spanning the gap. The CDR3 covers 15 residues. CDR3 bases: TGCGCCAGCAGCTTGGCGCCGGGACGGACCGAAAAACTGTTTTTT. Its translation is CASSLAPGRTEKLFF.

The CDR3, as DNA: TGTGCCAGCAGCCCTGAGTTCGATAATTCACCCCTCCACTTT. It yields the protein CASSPEFDNSPLHF. The V and J genes are TRBV5-6 and TRBJ1-6; D not resolved. Trimming stripped 4 bases from V and 5 bases from J, with 10 bases between. Germline CDR1 is SGHDT and CDR2 is YYEEEE. The CDR3 runs 14 residues.

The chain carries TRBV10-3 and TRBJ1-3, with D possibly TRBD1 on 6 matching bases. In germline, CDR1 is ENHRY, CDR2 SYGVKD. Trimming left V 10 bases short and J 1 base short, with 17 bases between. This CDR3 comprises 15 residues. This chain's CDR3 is CASWGGPDSGNTIYF. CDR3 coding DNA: TGTGCCAGCTGGGGGGGGCCGGATTCTGGAAACACCATATATTTT.

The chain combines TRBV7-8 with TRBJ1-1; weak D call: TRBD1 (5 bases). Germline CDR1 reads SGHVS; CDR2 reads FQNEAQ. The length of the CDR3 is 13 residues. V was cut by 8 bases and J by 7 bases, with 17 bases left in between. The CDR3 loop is CASRPGWGYEAFF. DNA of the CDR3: TGTGCCAGCCGCCCGGGTTGGGGGTATGAAGCTTTCTTT.

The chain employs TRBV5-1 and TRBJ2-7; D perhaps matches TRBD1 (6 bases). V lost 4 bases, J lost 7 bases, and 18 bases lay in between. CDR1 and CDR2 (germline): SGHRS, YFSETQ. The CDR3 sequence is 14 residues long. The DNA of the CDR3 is TGCGCCAGCAGCACAATAAGGGACACGGGGGAGCAGTACTTC. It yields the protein CASSTIRDTGEQYF.

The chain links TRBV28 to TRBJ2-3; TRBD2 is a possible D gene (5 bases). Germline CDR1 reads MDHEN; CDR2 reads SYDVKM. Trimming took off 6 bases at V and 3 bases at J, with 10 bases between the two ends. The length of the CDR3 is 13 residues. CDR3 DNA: TGTGCCAGCAGCCCCAGGAGGACAGATACGCAGTATTTT. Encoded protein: CASSPRRTDTQYF.

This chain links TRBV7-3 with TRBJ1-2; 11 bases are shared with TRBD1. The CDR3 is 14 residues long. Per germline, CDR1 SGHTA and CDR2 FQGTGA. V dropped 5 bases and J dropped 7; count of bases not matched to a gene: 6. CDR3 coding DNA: TGTGCCAGCAGCCCCGGACAGGGGGCGTTTGGCTACACCTTC. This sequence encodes CASSPGQGAFGYTF.

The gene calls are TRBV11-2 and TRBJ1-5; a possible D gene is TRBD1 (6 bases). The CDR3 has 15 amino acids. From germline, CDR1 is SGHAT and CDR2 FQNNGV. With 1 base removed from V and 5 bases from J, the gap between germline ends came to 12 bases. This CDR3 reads CASSLGFTGHQPQHF. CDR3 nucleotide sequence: TGTGCCAGCAGCTTAGGGTTCACAGGGCATCAGCCCCAGCATTTT.

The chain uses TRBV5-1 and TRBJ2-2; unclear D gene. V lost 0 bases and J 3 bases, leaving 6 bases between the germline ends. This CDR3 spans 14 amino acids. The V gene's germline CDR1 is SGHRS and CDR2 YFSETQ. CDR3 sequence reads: CASSLDGHTGELFF. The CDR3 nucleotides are TGCGCCAGCAGCTTGGATGGGCACACCGGGGAGCTGTTTTTT.

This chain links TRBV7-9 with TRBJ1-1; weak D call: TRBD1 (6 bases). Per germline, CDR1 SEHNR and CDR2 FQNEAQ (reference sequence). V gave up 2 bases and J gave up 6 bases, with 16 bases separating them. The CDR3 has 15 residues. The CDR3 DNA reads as TGTGCCAGCAGCTTAACAGTAGGGGGGCCGGCTGAAGCTTTCTTT. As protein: CASSLTVGGPAEAFF.

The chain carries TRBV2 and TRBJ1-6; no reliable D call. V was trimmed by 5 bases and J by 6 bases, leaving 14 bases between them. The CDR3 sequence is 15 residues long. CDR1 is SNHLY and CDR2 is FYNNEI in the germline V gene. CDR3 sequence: CASSPRNGINSPLHF. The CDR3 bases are TGTGCCAGCAGTCCTCGGAATGGTATTAATTCACCCCTCCACTTT.

This CDR3 reads CASSLAGDAGELFF. CDR3 bases: TGTGCCAGCAGCTTAGCAGGGGACGCCGGGGAGCTGTTTTTT. This chain links TRBV7-9 with TRBJ2-2; D is possibly TRBD1 or TRBD2 (5 bases each). The CDR3 totals 14 residues. Trimming removed 0 bases at V and 6 bases at J, with 8 bases between. Looked up from germline, CDR1 is SEHNR and CDR2 is FQNEAQ (reference sequence).

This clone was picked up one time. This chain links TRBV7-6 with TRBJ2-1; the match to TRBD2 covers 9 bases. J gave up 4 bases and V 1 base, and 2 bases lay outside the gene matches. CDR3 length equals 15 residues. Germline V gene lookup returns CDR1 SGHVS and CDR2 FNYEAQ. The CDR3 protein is CASSLEAGGYNEQFF. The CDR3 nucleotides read TGTGCCAGCAGCTTAGAAGCGGGGGGTTACAATGAGCAGTTCTTC.

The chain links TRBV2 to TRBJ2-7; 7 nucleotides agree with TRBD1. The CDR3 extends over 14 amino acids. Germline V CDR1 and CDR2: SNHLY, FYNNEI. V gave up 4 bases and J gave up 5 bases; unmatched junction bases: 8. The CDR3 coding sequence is TGTGCCAGCAGTGGACAGGGCCGCGCGGACGAGCAGTACTTC. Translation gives CASSGQGRADEQYF.

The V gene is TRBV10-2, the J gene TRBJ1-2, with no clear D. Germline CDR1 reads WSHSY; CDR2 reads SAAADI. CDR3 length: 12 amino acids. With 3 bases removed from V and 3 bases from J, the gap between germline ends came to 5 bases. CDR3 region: CASSDQDYGYTF. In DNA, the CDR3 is TGCGCCAGCAGTGATCAGGACTATGGCTACACCTTC.

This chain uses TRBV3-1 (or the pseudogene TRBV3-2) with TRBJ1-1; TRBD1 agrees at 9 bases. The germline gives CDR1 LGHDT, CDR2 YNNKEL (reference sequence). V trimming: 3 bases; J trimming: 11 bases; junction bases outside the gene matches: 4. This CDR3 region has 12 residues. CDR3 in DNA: TGTGCCAGCAGCCAGGGACAGGGTGAGGCTTTCTTT. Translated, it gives CASSQGQGEAFF.

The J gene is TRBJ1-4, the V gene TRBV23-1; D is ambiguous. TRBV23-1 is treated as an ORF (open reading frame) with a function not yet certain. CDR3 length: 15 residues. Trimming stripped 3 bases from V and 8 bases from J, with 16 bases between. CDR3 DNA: TGCGCCAGCAGTCATTTAACGAACCGTGGGGAAAAACTGTTTTTT. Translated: CASSHLTNRGEKLFF.

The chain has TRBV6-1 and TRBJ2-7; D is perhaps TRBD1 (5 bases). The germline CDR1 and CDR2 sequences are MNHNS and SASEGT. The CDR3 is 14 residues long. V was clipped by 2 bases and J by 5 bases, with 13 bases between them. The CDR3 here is CASSERTFSNEQYF. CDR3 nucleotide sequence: TGTGCCAGCAGTGAACGGACATTTAGTAACGAGCAGTACTTC.

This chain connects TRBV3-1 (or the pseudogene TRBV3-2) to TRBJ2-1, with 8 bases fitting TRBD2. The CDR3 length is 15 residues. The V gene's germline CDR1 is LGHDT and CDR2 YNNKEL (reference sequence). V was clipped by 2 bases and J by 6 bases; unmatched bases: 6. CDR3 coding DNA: TGTGCCAGCAGCCAAACGTGGACTAGCCCCAATGAGCAGTTCTTC. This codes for CASSQTWTSPNEQFF.

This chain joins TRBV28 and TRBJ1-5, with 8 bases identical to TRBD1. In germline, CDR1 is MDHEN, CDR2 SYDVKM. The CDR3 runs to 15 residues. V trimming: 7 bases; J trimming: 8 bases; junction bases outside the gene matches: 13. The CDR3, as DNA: TGTGCCAGCATCGAACAGGGGGACCAGGGAAAGCCCCAGCATTTT. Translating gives CASIEQGDQGKPQHF.

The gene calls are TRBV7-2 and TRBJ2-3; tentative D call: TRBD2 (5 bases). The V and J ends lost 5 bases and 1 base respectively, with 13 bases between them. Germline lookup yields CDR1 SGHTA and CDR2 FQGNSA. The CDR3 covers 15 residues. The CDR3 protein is CASSPEGRRTDTQYF. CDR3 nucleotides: TGTGCCAGCAGCCCCGAGGGCAGGCGCACAGATACGCAGTATTTT.

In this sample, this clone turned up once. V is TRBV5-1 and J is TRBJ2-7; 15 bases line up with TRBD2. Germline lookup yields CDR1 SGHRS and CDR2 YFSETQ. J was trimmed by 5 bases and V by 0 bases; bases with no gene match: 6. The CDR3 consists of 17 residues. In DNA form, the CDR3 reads TGCGCCAGCAGCTTGGGGACTAGCGGGGGGGCCAACAACGAGCAGTACTTC. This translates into CASSLGTSGGANNEQYF.

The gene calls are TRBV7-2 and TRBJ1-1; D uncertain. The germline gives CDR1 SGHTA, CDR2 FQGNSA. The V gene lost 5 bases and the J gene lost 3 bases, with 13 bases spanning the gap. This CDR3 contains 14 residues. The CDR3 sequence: CASSLPGRDTEAFF. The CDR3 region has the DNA TGTGCCAGCAGCCTCCCCGGGCGGGACACTGAAGCTTTCTTT. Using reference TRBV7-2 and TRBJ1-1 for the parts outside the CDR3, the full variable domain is GAGVSQSPSNKVTEKGKDVELRCDPISGHTALYWYRQSLGQGLEFLIYFQGNSAPDKSGLPSDRFSAERTGGSVSTLTIQRTQQEDSAVYLCASSLPGRDTEAFFGQGTRLTVV.

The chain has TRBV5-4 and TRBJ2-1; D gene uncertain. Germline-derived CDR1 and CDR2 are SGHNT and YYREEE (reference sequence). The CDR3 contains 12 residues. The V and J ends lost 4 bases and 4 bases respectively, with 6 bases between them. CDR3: CASSMRYNEQFF. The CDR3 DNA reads TGTGCCAGCAGCATGAGGTACAATGAGCAGTTCTTC.

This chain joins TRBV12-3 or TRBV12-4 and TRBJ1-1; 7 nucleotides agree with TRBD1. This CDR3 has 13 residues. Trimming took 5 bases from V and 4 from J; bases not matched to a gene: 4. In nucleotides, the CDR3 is TGTGCCAGCAGTCGAAACAGGGGCACTGAAGCTTTCTTT. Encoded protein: CASSRNRGTEAFF.

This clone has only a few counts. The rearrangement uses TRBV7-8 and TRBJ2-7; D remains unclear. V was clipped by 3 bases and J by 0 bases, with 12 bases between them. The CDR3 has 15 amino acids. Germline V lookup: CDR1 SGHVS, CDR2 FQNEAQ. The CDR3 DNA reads TGTGCCAGCAGCTTGGGCAGGCGCCTCTCCTACGAGCAGTACTTC. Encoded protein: CASSLGRRLSYEQYF.

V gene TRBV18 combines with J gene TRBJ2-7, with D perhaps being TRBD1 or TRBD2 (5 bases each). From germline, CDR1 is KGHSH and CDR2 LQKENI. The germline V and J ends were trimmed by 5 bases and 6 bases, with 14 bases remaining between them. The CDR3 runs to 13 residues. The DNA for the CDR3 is TGTGCCAGCTCAGAGGGCAGGGTGAGCGAGCAGTACTTC. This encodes CASSEGRVSEQYF.